The sequence of this T cell receptor (beta chain) was determined in a study of neurological immune-mediated disorders. This CDR3 is 15 amino acids long. CDR1 is MGHRA, CDR2 YSYEKL, per germline. Trimming removed 1 base from V and 8 bases from J, with 15 bases in between. In this sample, this clonotype turned up many times. The cDNA came from 5'RACE, which used 10-nucleotide random UMIs. Every sequencing run generated over 180 million TCR-beta sequences from 15-18 subjects. TCRdb ran MiXCR on the 5' RACE reads and lists one entry per CDR3 protein. The sample records under 85,000 distinct CDR3 sequences, roughly 5.6% being singletons.

The receptor comes from a human donor with multiple sclerosis. The donor label of this sample is uncertain. The chain uses TRBV4-1 and TRBJ2-1, with a tentative D call TRBD1 (6 bases). Sequenced input: PBMCs. In DNA form, the CDR3 reads TGCGCCAGCAGCCAAGCGGGAACAGGGTACGATGAGCAGTTCTTC. Its protein product is CASSQAGTGYDEQFF.